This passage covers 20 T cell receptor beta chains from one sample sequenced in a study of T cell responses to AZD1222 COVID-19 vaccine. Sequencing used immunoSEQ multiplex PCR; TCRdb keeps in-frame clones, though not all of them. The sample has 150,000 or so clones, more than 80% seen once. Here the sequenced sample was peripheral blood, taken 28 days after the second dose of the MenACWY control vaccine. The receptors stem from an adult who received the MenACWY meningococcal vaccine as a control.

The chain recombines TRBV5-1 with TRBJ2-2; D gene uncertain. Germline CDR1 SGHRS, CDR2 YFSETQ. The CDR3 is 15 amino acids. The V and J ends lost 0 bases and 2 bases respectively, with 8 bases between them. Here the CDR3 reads CASSLEPGNTGELFF. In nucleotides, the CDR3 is TGCGCCAGCAGCTTGGAACCAGGAAACACCGGGGAGCTGTTTTTT.

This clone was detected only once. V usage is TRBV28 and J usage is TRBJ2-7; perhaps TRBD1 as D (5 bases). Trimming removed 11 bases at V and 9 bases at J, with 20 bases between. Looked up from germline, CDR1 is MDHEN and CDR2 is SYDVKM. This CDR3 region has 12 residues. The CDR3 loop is CASTQGRQVQYF. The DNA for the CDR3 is TGTGCCTCAACCCAGGGTAGGCAAGTGCAGTACTTC.

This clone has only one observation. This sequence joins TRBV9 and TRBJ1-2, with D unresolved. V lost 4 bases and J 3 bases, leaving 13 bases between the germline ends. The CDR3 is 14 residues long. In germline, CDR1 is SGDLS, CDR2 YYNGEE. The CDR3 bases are TGTGCCAGCAGCTTCCTGGCGGGATACTATGGCTACACCTTC. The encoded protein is CASSFLAGYYGYTF.

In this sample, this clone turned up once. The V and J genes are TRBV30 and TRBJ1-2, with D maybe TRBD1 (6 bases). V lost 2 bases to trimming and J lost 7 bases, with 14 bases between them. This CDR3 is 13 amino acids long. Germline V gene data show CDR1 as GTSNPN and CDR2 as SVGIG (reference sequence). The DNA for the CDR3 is TGTGCCTGGAGTCAGGGGCCCCACCTTGGCTACACCTTC. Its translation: CAWSQGPHLGYTF.

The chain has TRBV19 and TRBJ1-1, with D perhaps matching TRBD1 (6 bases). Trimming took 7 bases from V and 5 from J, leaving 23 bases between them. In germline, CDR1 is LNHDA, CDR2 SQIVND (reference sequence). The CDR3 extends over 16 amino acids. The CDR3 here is CASNSKSQGTRTEAFF. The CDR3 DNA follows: TGTGCCAGTAACTCTAAGTCACAGGGTACACGGACTGAAGCTTTCTTT.

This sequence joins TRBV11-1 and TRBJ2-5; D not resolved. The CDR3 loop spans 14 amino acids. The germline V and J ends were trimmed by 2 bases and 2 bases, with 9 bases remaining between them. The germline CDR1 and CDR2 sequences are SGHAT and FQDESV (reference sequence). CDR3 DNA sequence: TGTGCCAGCAGCTTAAGATGGCAGCAAGAGACCCAGTACTTC. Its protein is CASSLRWQQETQYF.

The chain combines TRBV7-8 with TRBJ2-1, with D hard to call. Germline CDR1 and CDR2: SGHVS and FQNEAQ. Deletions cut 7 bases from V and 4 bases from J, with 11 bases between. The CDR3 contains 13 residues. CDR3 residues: CASTYSSYNEQFF. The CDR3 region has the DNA TGTGCCAGCACCTACAGTTCTTACAATGAGCAGTTCTTC.

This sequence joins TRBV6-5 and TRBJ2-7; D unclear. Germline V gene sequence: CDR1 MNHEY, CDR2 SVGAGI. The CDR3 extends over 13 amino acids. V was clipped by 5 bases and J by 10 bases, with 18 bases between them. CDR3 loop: CASSHPSTVTQYF. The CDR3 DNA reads TGTGCCAGCAGTCACCCGTCTACAGTTACCCAGTACTTC.

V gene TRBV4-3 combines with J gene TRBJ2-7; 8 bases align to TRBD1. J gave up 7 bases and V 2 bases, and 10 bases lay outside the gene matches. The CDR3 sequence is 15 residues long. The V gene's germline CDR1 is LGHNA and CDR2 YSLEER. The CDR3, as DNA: TGCGCCAGCAGCCAATCCGACAGGGGAGTGGGAGAGCAGTACTTC. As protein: CASSQSDRGVGEQYF.

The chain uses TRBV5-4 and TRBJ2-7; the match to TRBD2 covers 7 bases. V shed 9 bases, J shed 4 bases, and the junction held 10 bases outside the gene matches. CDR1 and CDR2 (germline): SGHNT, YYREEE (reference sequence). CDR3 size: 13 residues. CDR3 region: CAIGQGLGYEQYF. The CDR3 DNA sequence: TGTGCCATCGGACAAGGACTAGGGTACGAGCAGTACTTC.

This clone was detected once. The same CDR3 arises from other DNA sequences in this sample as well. The CDR3 region is CASSNYEQYF. The CDR3 DNA reads as TGTGCCAGCAGCAACTACGAGCAGTACTTC. The chain couples TRBV28 to TRBJ2-7; D is uncertain. The V end was cut by 6 bases, the J end by 3 bases, with 3 bases between. Germline V lookup: CDR1 MDHEN, CDR2 SYDVKM. The CDR3 has 10 residues.

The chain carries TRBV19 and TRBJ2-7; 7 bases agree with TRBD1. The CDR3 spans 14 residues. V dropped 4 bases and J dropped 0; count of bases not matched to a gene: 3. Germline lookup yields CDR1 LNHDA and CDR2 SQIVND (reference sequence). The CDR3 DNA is TGTGCCAGTAGTAAGACAGGGAGCTCCTACGAGCAGTACTTC. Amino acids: CASSKTGSSYEQYF.

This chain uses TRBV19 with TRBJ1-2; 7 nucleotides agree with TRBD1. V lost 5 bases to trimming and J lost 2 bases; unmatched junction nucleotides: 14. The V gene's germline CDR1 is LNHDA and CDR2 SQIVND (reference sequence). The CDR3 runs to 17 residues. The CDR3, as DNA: TGTGCCAGTAGTCCCTCATTTTCGACAGGGCAGAACTATGGCTACACCTTC. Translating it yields CASSPSFSTGQNYGYTF. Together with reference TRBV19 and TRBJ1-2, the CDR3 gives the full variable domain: DGGITQSPKYLFRKEGQNVTLSCEQNLNHDAMYWYRQDPGQGLRLIYYSQIVNDFQKGDIAEGYSVSREKKESFPLTVTSAQKNPTAFYLCASSPSFSTGQNYGYTFGSGTRLTVV.

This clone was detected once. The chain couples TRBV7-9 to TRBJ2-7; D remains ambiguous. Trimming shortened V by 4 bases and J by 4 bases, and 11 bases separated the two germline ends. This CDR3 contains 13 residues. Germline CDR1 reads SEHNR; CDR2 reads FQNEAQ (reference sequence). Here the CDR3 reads CASSSPNLYEQYF. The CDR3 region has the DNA TGTGCCAGCAGCTCCCCAAACTTGTACGAGCAGTACTTC.

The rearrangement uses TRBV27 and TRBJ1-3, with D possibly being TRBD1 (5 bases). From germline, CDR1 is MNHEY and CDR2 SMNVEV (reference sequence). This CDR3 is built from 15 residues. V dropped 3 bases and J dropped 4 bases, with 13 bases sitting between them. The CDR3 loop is CASSLNRLGGNTIYF. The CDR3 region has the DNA TGTGCCAGCAGTTTGAACAGGCTGGGAGGAAACACCATATATTTT.

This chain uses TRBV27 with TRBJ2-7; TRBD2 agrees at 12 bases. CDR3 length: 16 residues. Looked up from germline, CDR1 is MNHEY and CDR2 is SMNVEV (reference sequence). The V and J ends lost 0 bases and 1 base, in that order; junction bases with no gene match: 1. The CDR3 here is CASSLSGTSGSYEQYF. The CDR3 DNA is TGTGCCAGCAGTTTATCCGGGACTAGCGGGTCCTACGAGCAGTACTTC.

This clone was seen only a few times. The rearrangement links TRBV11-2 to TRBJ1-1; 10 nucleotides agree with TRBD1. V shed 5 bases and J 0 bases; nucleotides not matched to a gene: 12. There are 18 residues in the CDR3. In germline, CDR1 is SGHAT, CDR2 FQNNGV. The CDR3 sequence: CASSLAWDRGVLNTEAFF. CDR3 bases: TGTGCCAGCAGCCTTGCTTGGGACAGGGGCGTTCTGAACACTGAAGCTTTCTTT.

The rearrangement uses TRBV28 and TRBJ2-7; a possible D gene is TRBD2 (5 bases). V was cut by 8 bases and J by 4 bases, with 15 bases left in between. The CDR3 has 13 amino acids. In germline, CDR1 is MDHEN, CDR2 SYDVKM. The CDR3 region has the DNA TGTGCCAGCCGGGTGGGAGCAGGATACGAGCAGTACTTC. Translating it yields CASRVGAGYEQYF.

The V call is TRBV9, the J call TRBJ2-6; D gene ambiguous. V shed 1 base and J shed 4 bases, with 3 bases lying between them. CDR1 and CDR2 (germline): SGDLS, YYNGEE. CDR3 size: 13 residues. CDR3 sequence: CASSVPGANVLTF. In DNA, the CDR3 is TGTGCCAGCAGCGTACCAGGGGCCAACGTCCTGACTTTC.

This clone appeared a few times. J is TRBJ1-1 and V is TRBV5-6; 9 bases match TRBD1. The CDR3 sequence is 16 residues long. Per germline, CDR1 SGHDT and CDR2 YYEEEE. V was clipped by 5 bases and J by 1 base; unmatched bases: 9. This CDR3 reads CASSRAGTGKNTEAFF. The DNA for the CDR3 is TGTGCCAGCAGTCGAGCCGGGACAGGGAAGAACACTGAAGCTTTCTTT.